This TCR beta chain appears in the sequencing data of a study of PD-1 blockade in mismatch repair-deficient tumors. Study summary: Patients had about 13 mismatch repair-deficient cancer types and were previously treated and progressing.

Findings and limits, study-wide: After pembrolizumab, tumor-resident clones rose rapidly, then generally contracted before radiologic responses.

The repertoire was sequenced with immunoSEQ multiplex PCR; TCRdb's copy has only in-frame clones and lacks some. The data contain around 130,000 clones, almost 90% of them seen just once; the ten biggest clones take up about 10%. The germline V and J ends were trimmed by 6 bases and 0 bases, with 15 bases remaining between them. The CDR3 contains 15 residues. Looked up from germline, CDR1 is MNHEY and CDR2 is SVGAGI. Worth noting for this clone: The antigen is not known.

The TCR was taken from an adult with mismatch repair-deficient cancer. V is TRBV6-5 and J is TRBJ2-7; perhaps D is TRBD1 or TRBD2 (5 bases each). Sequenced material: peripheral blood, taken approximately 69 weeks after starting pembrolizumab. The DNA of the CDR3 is TGTGCCAGCAGCCCGGGACGGGGTAGCTCCTACGAGCAGTACTTC. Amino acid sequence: CASSPGRGSSYEQYF.